The next 18 T cell receptor beta chains were all read from a single sample in a study of early T cells in non-severe SARS-CoV-2 infection. In TCRdb, the 5' RACE reads were re-called with MiXCR into one record per CDR3 protein. The sample shows about 80,000 distinct CDR3 sequences, roughly 13% of them seen only once. Sequences were obtained from whole blood. The receptors come from an adult who was a healthcare worker with PCR-confirmed SARS-CoV-2 infection or an uninfected control (not recorded which).

This clonotype has just a few counts. This rearrangement joins TRBV20-1 to TRBJ1-5; TRBD1 matches 7 bases. Per the germline V gene, CDR1 is DFQATT and CDR2 is SNEGSKA (reference sequence). The CDR3 extends over 13 amino acids. V was pared by 2 bases and J by 4 bases, with 2 bases of the junction left unmatched. CDR3 loop: CSARTGDNQPQHF. CDR3 bases: TGCAGTGCTAGAACAGGGGATAATCAGCCCCAGCATTTT.

The chain has TRBV6-5 and TRBJ1-6; D unclear. CDR3 length: 16 residues. Germline V gene data show CDR1 as MNHEY and CDR2 as SVGAGI. The V end lost 0 bases, the J end lost 6 bases, and 12 bases lay between the germline ends. CDR3 sequence: CASSYSRKGINSPLHF. In DNA form, the CDR3 reads TGTGCCAGCAGTTACTCGAGGAAGGGTATTAATTCACCCCTCCACTTT.

The table lists this clonotype with many counts. The J gene is TRBJ2-7, the V gene TRBV27; tentatively, D is TRBD1 or TRBD2 (5 bases each). The germline CDR1 and CDR2 sequences are MNHEY and SMNVEV (reference sequence). With 4 bases removed from V and 0 bases from J, the gap between germline ends came to 7 bases. The length of the CDR3 is 13 residues. CDR3 coding DNA: TGTGCCAGCAGTTCGGGACCCTCCTACGAGCAGTACTTC. Translated, it gives CASSSGPSYEQYF.

The V call is TRBV5-1, the J call TRBJ2-3; no clear D. The germline CDR1 and CDR2 sequences are SGHRS and YFSETQ. V was trimmed by 1 base and J by 4 bases, leaving 10 bases between them. This CDR3 region has 14 residues. The CDR3 loop reads CASSLNLASDTQYF. CDR3 bases: TGCGCCAGCAGCTTGAATTTGGCGTCAGATACGCAGTATTTT.

The count of this clonotype is one. The DNA is left out, because the CDR3 cannot be placed on it with certainty; the CDR3 is given as TCRdb lists it. V and J are TRBV7-2 and TRBJ2-2; TRBD2, the D gene given by the table, was not confirmed from the DNA. Germline V gene data show CDR1 as SGHTA and CDR2 as FQGNSA. Termini included, the CDR3 measures 16 amino acids. This chain's CDR3 is CASSLGTSRTPGSCFF.

This clonotype was observed many times. The rearrangement uses TRBV7-2 and TRBJ1-5; D is perhaps TRBD1 (5 bases). The CDR3 consists of 15 residues. The germline gives CDR1 SGHTA, CDR2 FQGNSA. V lost 1 base and J lost 1, with 8 bases in between. Written as DNA, the CDR3 is TGTGCCAGCAGCTTAGTTCAGGGAAGCAATCAGCCCCAGCATTTT. It encodes CASSLVQGSNQPQHF.

On this clonotype: The junction does not match germline at one end; this may be a read error. The chain carries TRBV28 and TRBJ1-4; D is possibly TRBD1 (5 bases). Looked up from germline, CDR1 is MDHEN and CDR2 is SYDVKM. The CDR3 consists of 13 residues. CDR3 in DNA: TGTGCCAGCAGCGTCCCCCCGGGGGAAATACTGTTTTTT. Protein sequence: CASSVPPGEILFF. The whole variable domain, filled in from reference TRBV28 and TRBJ1-4, reads DVKVTQSSRYLVKRTGEKVFLECVQDMDHENMFWYRQDPGLGLRLIYFSYDVKMKEKGDIPEGYSVSREKKERFSLILESASTNQTSMYLCASSVPPGEILFFGSGTQLSVL.

CDR3 in DNA: TGTGCCAGCAGCCAGTCTCTTGGGGTAGTTGAGCAGTTCTTC. This gives the protein CASSQSLGVVEQFF. The V call is TRBV3-1, the J call TRBJ2-1; D is ambiguous. Trimming removed 3 bases at V and 9 bases at J, with 15 bases between. Germline CDR1 LGHDT, CDR2 YNNKEL (reference sequence). The length of the CDR3 is 14 residues.

The genes are TRBV5-1 and TRBJ1-1, with 7 nucleotides matching TRBD1. Trimming cost V 2 bases and J 6 bases; bases outside gene matches: 7. The CDR3 consists of 14 residues. The germline V gene encodes CDR1 SGHRS and CDR2 YFSETQ. The CDR3 DNA reads as TGCGCCAGCAGCTTAGGGACAGTCATCCCTGAAGCTTTCTTT. It is translated as CASSLGTVIPEAFF. The whole variable domain, remainder taken from reference TRBV5-1 and TRBJ1-1, is KAGVTQTPRYLIKTRGQQVTLSCSPISGHRSVSWYQQTPGQGLQFLFEYFSETQRNKGNFPGRFSGRQFSNSRSEMNVSTLELGDSALYLCASSLGTVIPEAFFGQGTRLTVV.

This clonotype has just a few counts. The rearrangement uses TRBV2 and TRBJ1-6; TRBD1 is a possible D gene (6 bases). Germline V CDR1 and CDR2: SNHLY, FYNNEI. The CDR3 spans 15 residues. V lost 6 bases and J 3 bases, leaving 12 bases between the germline ends. CDR3 sequence reads: CASSGGQFYNSPLHF. The CDR3 bases are TGTGCCAGCAGCGGTGGACAGTTCTATAATTCACCCCTCCACTTT.

This clonotype was seen a few times. This chain uses TRBV29-1 with TRBJ2-7; the D gene could be TRBD1 or TRBD2 (5 bases each). This CDR3 contains 14 residues. Germline V gene data show CDR1 as SQVTM and CDR2 as ANQGSEA. V lost 4 bases and J lost 0, with 13 bases in between. DNA of the CDR3: TGCAGCGTTGGGCAGGGAGCCTTCTCCTACGAGCAGTACTTC. Protein: CSVGQGAFSYEQYF.

This clonotype has ten or more counts. V usage is TRBV25-1 and J usage is TRBJ2-7; D is undetermined. Germline V CDR1 and CDR2: MGHDK, SYGVNS. This CDR3 has 14 amino acids. Trimming left V 3 bases short and J 9 bases short, with 18 bases between. CDR3 residues: CASSDLAGPWGQYF. The CDR3 DNA sequence: TGTGCCAGCAGTGATTTGGCCGGACCGTGGGGGCAGTACTTC.

The sample holds many counts of this clonotype. The J gene is TRBJ1-1, the V gene TRBV6-1; 10 positions match TRBD1. Germline V lookup: CDR1 MNHNS, CDR2 SASEGT. CDR3 length: 15 amino acids. The V and J ends lost 0 bases and 6 bases, in that order; junction bases with no gene match: 4. CDR3 nucleotide sequence: TGTGCCAGCAGTGAAGCAATGGACAGGGGGGCTGAAGCTTTCTTT. Amino acid sequence: CASSEAMDRGAEAFF.

This clonotype was found many times. V gene TRBV6-5 combines with J gene TRBJ2-3; D tentatively fits TRBD1 or TRBD2 (5 bases each). CDR1 is MNHEY and CDR2 is SVGAGI in the germline V gene. Trimming removed 5 bases from V and 4 bases from J, with 13 bases in between. This CDR3 is 14 amino acids long. The CDR3 nucleotides are TGTGCCAGCAGTCCAACTCAGGGAGCAGATACGCAGTATTTT. Protein product: CASSPTQGADTQYF.

This clonotype appeared many times. The rearrangement uses TRBV4-2 and TRBJ1-2, with D maybe TRBD1 (6 bases). Germline V CDR1 and CDR2: LGHNA, YNFKEQ. Trimming left V 0 bases short and J 0 bases short, with 11 bases between. This CDR3 is 16 amino acids long. CDR3 DNA: TGTGCCAGCAGCCAAGAAGGGGGGGTGTCTAACTATGGCTACACCTTC. It translates to CASSQEGGVSNYGYTF.

This rearrangement joins TRBV19 to TRBJ1-5, with D perhaps TRBD1 (6 bases). The CDR3 is 14 amino acids. Germline CDR1 LNHDA, CDR2 SQIVND (reference sequence). V was shortened by 5 bases and J by 2 bases, with 10 bases between the two germline ends. The CDR3 sequence: CASSGRGGNQPQHF. CDR3 nucleotide sequence: TGTGCCAGTAGTGGCAGGGGAGGCAATCAGCCCCAGCATTTT.

This clonotype was observed at least ten times. The J gene is TRBJ2-7, the V gene TRBV28; possible D gene TRBD2, 6 bases. The CDR3 runs to 12 residues. Per the germline V gene, CDR1 is MDHEN and CDR2 is SYDVKM. Trimming pared 5 bases from V and 4 bases from J, leaving 9 bases between. The CDR3: CASSVGGYEQYF. CDR3 in DNA: TGTGCCAGCAGTGTCGGGGGTTACGAGCAGTACTTC.

V usage is TRBV5-6 and J usage is TRBJ2-3; D might be TRBD2 (5 bases). Per germline, CDR1 SGHDT and CDR2 YYEEEE. The CDR3 totals 14 residues. Trimming stripped 2 bases from V and 3 bases from J, with 10 bases between. CDR3 sequence: CASSFSGSTDTQYF. In DNA form, the CDR3 reads TGTGCCAGCAGCTTCTCTGGGAGTACAGATACGCAGTATTTT.